The text below deals with one TCR beta chain. As yet, its antigen is unknown. The source of the sample is a study of cytomegalovirus exposure and HLA in healthy donors. Amplification used 60 Vbeta primers and 13 Jbeta primers. Clones were sequenced by immunoSEQ multiplex PCR, and TCRdb holds only the in-frame ones, with some missing. The table for this sample gives fewer than 40,000 clones. The study, taken as a whole, reports: Only CMV serostatus was available as immune exposure information.

CDR1 SEHNR and CDR2 FQNEAQ come from the germline V gene (reference sequence). This CDR3 has 12 residues. Trimming cost V 6 bases and J 8 bases, with 11 bases left between them. The rearrangement uses TRBV7-9 and TRBJ2-1, with a tentative D call TRBD1 (6 bases). The clonotype comes from a woman between 35 and 50 years old in good health and CMV-seropositive. Sequencing was carried out using PBMCs. For the CDR3, the DNA is TGTGCCAGCAGGCCACAGGGAGATGAGCAGTTCTTC. Translating gives CASRPQGDEQFF.